These 24 T cell receptor beta chains came from one sample sequenced in a study of shared clonotypes between healthy human individuals. TCRdb's copy holds only in-frame clones and misses some; the assay was immunoSEQ multiplex PCR. The sample lists approximately 2,300,000 clones, roughly 92% seen once, with 0.37% in the top ten. Sequencing was carried out using naive CD4+ T cells from PBMCs. The sample's subset: CD45RA+ positively selected. The receptors here all came from a man between 18 and 29 years old in good health. Some clones in this sample may be carry-over from other donors' samples.

V usage is TRBV28 and J usage is TRBJ1-4; perhaps TRBD1 as D (6 bases). CDR3 length: 15 amino acids. The germline V and J ends were trimmed by 2 bases and 8 bases, with 15 bases remaining between them. The V gene's germline CDR1 is MDHEN and CDR2 SYDVKM. The CDR3 sequence: CASSLPQGRYEKLFF. In DNA form, the CDR3 reads TGTGCCAGCAGTTTACCACAGGGAAGGTACGAAAAACTGTTTTTT.

The chain recombines TRBV5-1 with TRBJ2-2; 7 positions agree with TRBD2. Germline CDR1 SGHRS, CDR2 YFSETQ. V dropped 7 bases and J dropped 5; count of bases not matched to a gene: 8. The CDR3 runs 14 residues. As DNA, the CDR3 is TGCGCCAGCGGGAGGGGCGCGCAAACCGGGGAGCTGTTTTTT. It encodes CASGRGAQTGELFF.

This clone was found a few times. V and J are TRBV28 and TRBJ2-7; 7 bases align to TRBD1. The CDR3 is 11 residues long. The junction had 1 base not matched to a gene; V was cut back by 5 bases and J by 6 bases. Germline CDR1 and CDR2: MDHEN and SYDVKM. CDR3 sequence (DNA): TGTGCCAGCAGTGACAGGGTCGAGCAGTACTTC. Translating gives CASSDRVEQYF.

This clone was counted between two and nine times. The same CDR3 arises from other DNA sequences in this sample as well. CDR3 coding DNA: TGTGCCAGCTCACCCCCGGGACAGAGCACAGATACGCAGTATTTT. It yields the protein CASSPPGQSTDTQYF. The gene calls are TRBV18 and TRBJ2-3; 7 nucleotides line up with TRBD1. V gave up 3 bases and J gave up 0 bases; unmatched junction bases: 3. Germline V gene lookup returns CDR1 KGHSH and CDR2 LQKENI. The CDR3 totals 15 residues.

In DNA, the CDR3 is TGTGCCAGCAGGCCCCACAGGAGCTCTGGAAACACCATATATTTT. This translates into CASRPHRSSGNTIYF. The genes are TRBV27 and TRBJ1-3, with a possible D match to TRBD1 (5 bases). Germline V gene data show CDR1 as MNHEY and CDR2 as SMNVEV (reference sequence). V lost 6 bases and J lost 0, with 12 bases in between. The length of the CDR3 is 15 residues.

The chain couples TRBV28 to TRBJ2-1, with D uncertain. This CDR3 has 12 amino acids. V shed 5 bases and J shed 3 bases, with 5 bases lying between them. Germline-derived CDR1 and CDR2 are MDHEN and SYDVKM. The CDR3 reads CASSTVYNEQFF. In DNA, the CDR3 is TGTGCCAGCAGTACGGTCTACAATGAGCAGTTCTTC. Full variable domain (missing parts from reference TRBV28 and TRBJ2-1): DVKVTQSSRYLVKRTGEKVFLECVQDMDHENMFWYRQDPGLGLRLIYFSYDVKMKEKGDIPEGYSVSREKKERFSLILESASTNQTSMYLCASSTVYNEQFFGPGTRLTVL.

This chain connects TRBV5-6 to TRBJ1-3; TRBD1 might be the D (5 bases). The CDR3 consists of 16 residues. V lost 1 base to trimming and J lost 0 bases, with 11 bases between them. Germline V gene lookup returns CDR1 SGHDT and CDR2 YYEEEE. The CDR3 region is CASSLRGLGSGNTIYF. CDR3 in DNA: TGTGCCAGCAGCTTGAGGGGTCTGGGCTCTGGAAACACCATATATTTT. The full variable domain, its missing parts supplied by reference TRBV5-6 and TRBJ1-3, is DAGVTQSPTHLIKTRGQQVTLRCSPKSGHDTVSWYQQALGQGPQFIFQYYEEEERQRGNFPDRFSGHQFPNYSSELNVNALLLGDSALYLCASSLRGLGSGNTIYFGEGSWLTVV.

The V and J genes are TRBV6-6 and TRBJ1-5; 10 nucleotides match TRBD1. Germline assignment: CDR1 MNHNY and CDR2 SVGAGI (reference sequence). This CDR3 is 13 amino acids long. The trim removed 11 bases at V and 9 bases at J, leaving 10 bases unmatched. The CDR3 coding sequence is TGTGCCGTCGCGGGACAGGGGTATACGCCCCAGCATTTT. Translating gives CAVAGQGYTPQHF.

This clone was found once. The chain has TRBV6-1 and TRBJ2-5, with D tentatively TRBD1 (5 bases). The CDR3 runs 13 residues. Per the germline V gene, CDR1 is MNHNS and CDR2 is SASEGT. The V end lost 7 bases, the J end lost 7 bases, and 16 bases lay between the germline ends. The DNA for the CDR3 is TGTGCCAGCACAGGGTCGTTATTCCGGACCCAGTACTTC. It codes for CASTGSLFRTQYF.

The genes are TRBV19 and TRBJ2-4; tentatively, D is TRBD2 (6 bases). Germline loops: CDR1 LNHDA, CDR2 SQIVND (reference sequence). This CDR3 has 16 residues. V lost 1 base and J lost 8, with 18 bases in between. CDR3 amino acids: CASSIGGGARMDIQYF. Here the CDR3 DNA reads TGTGCCAGTAGTATAGGGGGCGGGGCGCGGATGGACATTCAGTACTTC.

The rearrangement uses TRBV5-8 and TRBJ1-1; D not certain. This CDR3 comprises 13 residues. The germline CDR1 and CDR2 sequences are SGHTS and YDEGEE. V dropped 0 bases and J dropped 11 bases, with 14 bases sitting between them. This CDR3 is CASSLETRRRAFF. The DNA of the CDR3 is TGTGCCAGCAGCTTGGAAACGAGGAGGAGGGCTTTCTTT.

The table lists this clone with a count of one. V usage is TRBV27 and J usage is TRBJ1-2; D may be TRBD1 (5 bases). This CDR3 is 13 amino acids long. V gave up 5 bases and J gave up 8 bases, with 15 bases separating them. Germline loops: CDR1 MNHEY, CDR2 SMNVEV (reference sequence). For the CDR3, the DNA is TGTGCCAGCAGTCCCCGGGGGAGTTGGGGCTACACCTTC. Protein: CASSPRGSWGYTF.

The chain links TRBV5-1 to TRBJ2-1; TRBD2 matches 7 bases. Germline CDR1 is SGHRS and CDR2 is YFSETQ. The V gene end was trimmed by 5 bases and the J gene end by 3 bases; junction bases not matched to a gene: 8. The CDR3 sequence is 15 residues long. The CDR3 DNA is TGCGCCAGCAGAGTTACCGGGACTAACTACAATGAGCAGTTCTTC. Amino acid sequence: CASRVTGTNYNEQFF.

CDR3 DNA sequence: TGTGCCAGCAGTAGGACGGTTGGTAACAATCAGCCCCAGCATTTT. This translates into CASSRTVGNNQPQHF. The V call is TRBV6-5, the J call TRBJ1-5; D not resolved. V shed 5 bases and J shed 3 bases, with 14 bases lying between them. Germline values: CDR1 MNHEY, CDR2 SVGAGI. The length of the CDR3 is 15 residues.

This sequence joins TRBV28 and TRBJ2-1; D is perhaps TRBD1 or TRBD2 (5 bases each). This CDR3 has 16 residues. Germline loops: CDR1 MDHEN, CDR2 SYDVKM. The V end lost 3 bases, the J end lost 8 bases, and 20 bases lay between the germline ends. The CDR3: CASSLMWDPGRHEQFF. The CDR3 DNA sequence: TGTGCCAGCAGTTTGATGTGGGACCCCGGACGGCATGAGCAGTTCTTC.

This chain joins TRBV5-4 and TRBJ1-1; D is perhaps TRBD1 (5 bases). V was trimmed by 2 bases and J by 1 base, leaving 9 bases between them. The CDR3 length is 14 residues. Germline V gene sequence: CDR1 SGHNT, CDR2 YYREEE (reference sequence). The CDR3 DNA sequence: TGTGCCAGCAGCTTCTCAGGGCCGAACACTGAAGCTTTCTTT. Its translation: CASSFSGPNTEAFF.

J is TRBJ1-1 and V is TRBV18, with D possibly matching TRBD1 (6 bases). This CDR3 spans 15 amino acids. CDR1 and CDR2 (germline): KGHSH, LQKENI. The ends were cut back, 5 bases at V and 0 bases at J, with 13 bases in the middle. In DNA form, the CDR3 reads TGTGCCAGCTCATCTAATACAGGGATGAACACTGAAGCTTTCTTT. Residues: CASSSNTGMNTEAFF.

The V gene is TRBV5-1, the J gene TRBJ1-4; D is uncertain. Trimming shortened V by 1 base and J by 5 bases, and 9 bases separated the two germline ends. Germline-derived CDR1 and CDR2 are SGHRS and YFSETQ. The CDR3 length is 14 residues. The CDR3 DNA is TGCGCCAGCAGCTTGTCAACAAGCAATGAAAAACTGTTTTTT. Translated, it gives CASSLSTSNEKLFF.

CDR3 sequence reads: CASSYPQEGTDTQYF. The DNA for the CDR3 is TGTGCCAGCAGTTACCCCCAGGAGGGGACAGATACGCAGTATTTT. V usage is TRBV6-6 and J usage is TRBJ2-3; possibly TRBD2 for D (6 bases). Germline CDR1 MNHNY, CDR2 SVGAGI (reference sequence). Trimming took off 2 bases at V and 3 bases at J, with 12 bases between the two ends. This CDR3 has 15 residues.

A note on this clone: The same CDR3 arises from other DNA sequences in this sample as well. The CDR3 loop reads CASSFSGTSYEQYF. CDR3 coding DNA: TGCGCCAGCAGCTTCAGCGGGACCTCCTACGAGCAGTACTTC. The V call is TRBV5-1, the J call TRBJ2-7, with 7 bases identical to TRBD2. In germline, CDR1 is SGHRS, CDR2 YFSETQ. Trimming at V came to 2 bases and at J to 0 bases, leaving 2 bases not matched to a gene. The CDR3 is 14 amino acids.

The chain has TRBV6-1 and TRBJ2-1, with 14 positions matching TRBD2. The CDR3 has 15 amino acids. The germline CDR1 and CDR2 sequences are MNHNS and SASEGT. The junction had 4 bases not matched to a gene; V was cut back by 4 bases and J by 8 bases. For the CDR3, the DNA is TGTGCCAGCAGTGGTGGGACTAGCGGGAGCTATGAGCAGTTCTTC. Amino acid sequence: CASSGGTSGSYEQFF.

The chain employs TRBV5-1 and TRBJ2-7, with TRBD2 identical over 7 bases. CDR1 and CDR2 from the germline V gene are SGHRS and YFSETQ. V lost 7 bases and J lost 2; bases outside the gene matches: 9. CDR3 size: 14 residues. CDR3 sequence: CASGGASGTYEQYF. The CDR3 DNA reads TGCGCCAGCGGCGGGGCTAGCGGAACCTACGAGCAGTACTTC.

The gene calls are TRBV11-1 and TRBJ2-1; 10 bases align to TRBD1. V lost 5 bases and J lost 7; bases outside the gene matches: 17. The CDR3 consists of 18 residues. The germline CDR1 and CDR2 sequences are SGHAT and FQDESV (reference sequence). DNA of the CDR3: TGTGCCAGCAGCCCGAGAAGCATCCGGGACAGGGGTCGGAATGAGCAGTTCTTC. Its protein is CASSPRSIRDRGRNEQFF.

Notes on this clone: The same CDR3 is also encoded by other DNA sequences in this sample. The CDR3: CASSTLAGSYNEQFF. The CDR3 bases are TGTGCCAGCAGCACCTTAGCGGGTTCCTACAATGAGCAGTTCTTC. V usage is TRBV11-2 and J usage is TRBJ2-1, with 7 positions matching TRBD2. There are 15 residues in the CDR3. V lost 5 bases, J lost 1 base, and 5 bases stayed unmatched. Germline-derived CDR1 and CDR2 are SGHAT and FQNNGV.